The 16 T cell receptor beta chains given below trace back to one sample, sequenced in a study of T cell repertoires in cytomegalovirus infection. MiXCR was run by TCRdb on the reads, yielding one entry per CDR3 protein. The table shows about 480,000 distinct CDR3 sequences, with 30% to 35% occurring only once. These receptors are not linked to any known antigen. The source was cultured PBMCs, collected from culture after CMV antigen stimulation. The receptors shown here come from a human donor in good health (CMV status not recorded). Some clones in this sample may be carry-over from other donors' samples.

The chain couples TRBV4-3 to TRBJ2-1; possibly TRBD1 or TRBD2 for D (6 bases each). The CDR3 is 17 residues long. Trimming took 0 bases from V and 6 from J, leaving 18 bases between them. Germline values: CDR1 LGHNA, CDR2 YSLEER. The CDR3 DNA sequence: TGCGCCAGCAGCCAAGAAACTCGAGGGGGGAGAGTCAATGAGCAGTTCTTC. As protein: CASSQETRGGRVNEQFF.

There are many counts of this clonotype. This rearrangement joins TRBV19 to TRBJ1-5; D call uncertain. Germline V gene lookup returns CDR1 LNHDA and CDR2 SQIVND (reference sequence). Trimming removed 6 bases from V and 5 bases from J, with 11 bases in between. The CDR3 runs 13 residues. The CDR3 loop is CASRVGSHQPQHF. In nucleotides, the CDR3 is TGTGCCAGTAGGGTCGGAAGCCATCAGCCCCAGCATTTT.

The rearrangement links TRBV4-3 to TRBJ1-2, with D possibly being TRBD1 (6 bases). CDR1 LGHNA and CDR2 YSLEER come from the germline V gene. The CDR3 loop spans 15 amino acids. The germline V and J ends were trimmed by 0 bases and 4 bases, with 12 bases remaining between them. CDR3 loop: CASSQDLGGIYGYTF. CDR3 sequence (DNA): TGCGCCAGCAGCCAAGATCTAGGGGGTATCTATGGCTACACCTTC.

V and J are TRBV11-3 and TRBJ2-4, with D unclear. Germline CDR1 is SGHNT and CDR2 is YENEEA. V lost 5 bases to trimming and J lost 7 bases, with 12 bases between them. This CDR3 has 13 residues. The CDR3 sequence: CASSLSVRNIQYF. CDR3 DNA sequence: TGTGCCAGCAGCCTATCCGTGAGGAACATTCAGTACTTC.

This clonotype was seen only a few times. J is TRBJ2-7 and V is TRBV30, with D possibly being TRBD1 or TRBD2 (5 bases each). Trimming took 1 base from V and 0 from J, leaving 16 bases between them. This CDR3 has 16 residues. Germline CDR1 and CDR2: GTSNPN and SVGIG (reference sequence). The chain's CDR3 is CAWSGGLGRSSYEQYV. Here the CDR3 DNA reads TGTGCCTGGAGTGGAGGGTTGGGGCGCAGCTCCTACGAGCAGTACGTC.

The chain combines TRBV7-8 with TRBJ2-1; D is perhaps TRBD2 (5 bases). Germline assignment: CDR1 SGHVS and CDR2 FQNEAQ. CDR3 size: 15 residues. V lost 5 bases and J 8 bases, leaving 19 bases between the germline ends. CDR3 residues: CASSQEGSSSDEQFF. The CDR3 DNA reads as TGTGCCAGCAGCCAAGAGGGCTCCTCGTCGGATGAGCAGTTCTTC.

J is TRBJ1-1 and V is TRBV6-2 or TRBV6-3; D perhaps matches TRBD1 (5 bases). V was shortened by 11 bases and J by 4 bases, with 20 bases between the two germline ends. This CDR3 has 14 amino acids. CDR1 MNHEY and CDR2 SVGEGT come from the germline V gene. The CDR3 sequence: CASGQGLIGTEAFF. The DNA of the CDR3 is TGTGCCTCCGGGCAGGGCCTAATAGGCACTGAAGCTTTCTTT.

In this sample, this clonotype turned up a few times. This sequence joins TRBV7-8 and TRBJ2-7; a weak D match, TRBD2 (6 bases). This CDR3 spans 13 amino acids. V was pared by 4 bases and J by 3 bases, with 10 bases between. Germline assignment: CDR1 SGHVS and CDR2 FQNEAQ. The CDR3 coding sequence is TGTGCCAGCAGCTCCCTGACTAGCTACGAGCAGTACTTC. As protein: CASSSLTSYEQYF.

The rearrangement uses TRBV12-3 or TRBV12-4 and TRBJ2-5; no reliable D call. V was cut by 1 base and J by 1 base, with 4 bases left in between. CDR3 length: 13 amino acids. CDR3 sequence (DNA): TGTGCCAGCAGTTTAGTCACCCAAGAGACCCAGTACTTC. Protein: CASSLVTQETQYF.

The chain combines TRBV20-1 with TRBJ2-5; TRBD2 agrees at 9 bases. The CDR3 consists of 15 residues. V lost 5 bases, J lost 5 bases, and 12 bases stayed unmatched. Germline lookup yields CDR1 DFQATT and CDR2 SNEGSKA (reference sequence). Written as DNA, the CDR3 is TGCAGTGCTCTTAGTGGAGCGGGAGGAGGGGAGACCCAGTACTTC. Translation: CSALSGAGGGETQYF.

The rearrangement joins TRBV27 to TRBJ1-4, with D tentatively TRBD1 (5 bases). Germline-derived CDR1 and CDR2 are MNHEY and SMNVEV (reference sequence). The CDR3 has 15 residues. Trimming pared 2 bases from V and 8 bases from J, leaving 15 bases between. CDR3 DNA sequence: TGTGCCAGCAGTTTAGCGGGGGATGGTCGCGAAAAACTGTTTTTT. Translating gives CASSLAGDGREKLFF.

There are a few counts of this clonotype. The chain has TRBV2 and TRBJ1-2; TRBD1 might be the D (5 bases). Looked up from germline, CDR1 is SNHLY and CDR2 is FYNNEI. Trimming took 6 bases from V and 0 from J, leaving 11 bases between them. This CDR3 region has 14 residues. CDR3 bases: TGTGCCAGCAGAGACAGCGGGACTAACTATGGCTACACCTTC. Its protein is CASRDSGTNYGYTF.

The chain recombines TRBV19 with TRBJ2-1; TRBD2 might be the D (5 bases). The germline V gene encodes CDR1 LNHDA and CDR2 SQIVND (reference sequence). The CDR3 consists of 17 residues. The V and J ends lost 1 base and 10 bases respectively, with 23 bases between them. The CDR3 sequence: CASSIAPTSERAGEQFF. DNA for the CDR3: TGTGCCAGTAGTATAGCACCAACTAGTGAGAGGGCTGGGGAGCAGTTCTTC. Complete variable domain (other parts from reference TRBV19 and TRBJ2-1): DGGITQSPKYLFRKEGQNVTLSCEQNLNHDAMYWYRQDPGQGLRLIYYSQIVNDFQKGDIAEGYSVSREKKESFPLTVTSAQKNPTAFYLCASSIAPTSERAGEQFFGPGTRLTVL.

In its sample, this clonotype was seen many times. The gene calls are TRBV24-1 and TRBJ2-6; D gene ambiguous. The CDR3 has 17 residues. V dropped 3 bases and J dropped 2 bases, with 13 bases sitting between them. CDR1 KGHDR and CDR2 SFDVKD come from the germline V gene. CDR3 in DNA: TGTGCCACCAGTGATCCGAGCCCAGGTCCTGGGGCCAACGTCCTGACTTTC. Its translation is CATSDPSPGPGANVLTF.

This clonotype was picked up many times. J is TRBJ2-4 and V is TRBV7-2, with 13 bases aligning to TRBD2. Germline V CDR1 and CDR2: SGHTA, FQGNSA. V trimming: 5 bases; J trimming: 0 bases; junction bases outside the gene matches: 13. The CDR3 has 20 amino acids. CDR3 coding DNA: TGTGCCAGCAGCCCGGTCCCGGGACTAGCGGGACAGTTAGCCAAAAACATTCAGTACTTC. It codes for CASSPVPGLAGQLAKNIQYF.

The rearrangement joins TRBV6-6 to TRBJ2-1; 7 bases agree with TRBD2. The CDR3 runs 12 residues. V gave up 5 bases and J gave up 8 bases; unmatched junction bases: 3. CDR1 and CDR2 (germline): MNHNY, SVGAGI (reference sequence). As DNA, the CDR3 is TGTGCCAGCAGTGGACTAGACCATGAGCAGTTCTTC. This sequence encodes CASSGLDHEQFF.